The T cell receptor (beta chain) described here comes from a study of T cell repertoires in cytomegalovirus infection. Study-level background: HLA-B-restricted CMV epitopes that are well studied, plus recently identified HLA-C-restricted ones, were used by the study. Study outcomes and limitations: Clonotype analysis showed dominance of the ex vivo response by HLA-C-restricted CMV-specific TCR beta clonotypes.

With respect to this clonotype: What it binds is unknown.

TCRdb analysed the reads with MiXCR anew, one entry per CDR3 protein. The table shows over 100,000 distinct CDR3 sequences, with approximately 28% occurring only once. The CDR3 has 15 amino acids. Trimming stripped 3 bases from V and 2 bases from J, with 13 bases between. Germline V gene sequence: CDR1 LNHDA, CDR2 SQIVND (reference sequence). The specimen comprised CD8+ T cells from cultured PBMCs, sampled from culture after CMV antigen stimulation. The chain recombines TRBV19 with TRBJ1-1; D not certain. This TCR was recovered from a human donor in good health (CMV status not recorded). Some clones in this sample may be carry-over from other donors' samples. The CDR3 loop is CASSIGLRRNTEAFF. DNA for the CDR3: TGTGCCAGTAGTATTGGTCTCAGAAGAAACACTGAAGCTTTCTTT. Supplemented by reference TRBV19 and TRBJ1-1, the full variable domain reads DGGITQSPKYLFRKEGQNVTLSCEQNLNHDAMYWYRQDPGQGLRLIYYSQIVNDFQKGDIAEGYSVSREKKESFPLTVTSAQKNPTAFYLCASSIGLRRNTEAFFGQGTRLTVV.